A selection of T cell receptor beta chains follows, all from one sample in a study of beta chain features in type 1 diabetes. The assay was immunoSEQ multiplex PCR, and TCRdb's table has in-frame clones only and misses some. The data show over 300,000 clones, with approximately 9.7% seen just once and approximately 1% held by the top ten. The sequencing sample was made of central memory CD4+ T cells from blood. The receptors shown here come from a man younger than 45 with type 1 diabetes. Both conserved end residues are part of each CDR3. D genes are given only for firm matches. Clone size is not always given. Where it is, it says once, few, many or a class for expanded clones.

D	V	length	J	size	CDR3	DNA
.	TRBV4-3	15	TRBJ2-7	.	CASSQEEIGLYEQYF	TGCGCCAGCAGCCAAGAAGAAATTGGACTCTACGAGCAGTACTTC
TRBD2	TRBV7-2	17	TRBJ2-1	.	CASSLQGLAVLYNEQFF	TGTGCCAGCAGCTTACAGGGACTAGCGGTGCTATACAATGAGCAGTTCTTC
.	TRBV9	14	TRBJ2-5	.	CASSPGDQGETQYF	TGTGCCAGCAGCCCAGGGGATCAGGGAGAGACCCAGTACTTC
.	TRBV18	15	TRBJ1-2	many	CASSSQGVAGFGYTF	TGTGCCAGCTCATCCCAAGGGGTAGCAGGGTTCGGCTACACCTTC
.	TRBV4-3	14	TRBJ2-1	.	CASSQEGLPPEQFF	TGCGCCAGCAGCCAAGAAGGCCTACCGCCCGAGCAGTTCTTC
TRBD1	TRBV5-1	16	TRBJ1-6	.	CASSRTGENYNSPLHF	TGCGCCAGCAGCCGGACAGGGGAGAACTATAATTCACCCCTCCACTTT
TRBD1	TRBV5-6	15	TRBJ1-1	.	CASSLPDRVNTEAFF	TGTGCCAGCAGCTTGCCCGACAGGGTGAATACTGAAGCTTTCTTT
TRBD2	TRBV11-2	15	TRBJ2-1	.	CASSYNSGGYNEQFF	TGTGCCAGCAGCTACAACAGCGGGGGCTACAATGAGCAGTTCTTC
.	TRBV6-1	14	TRBJ1-2	few	CASRIGETGTGYTF	TGTGCCAGCAGAATAGGGGAGACCGGGACGGGCTACACCTTC
TRBD1	TRBV5-1	13	TRBJ1-2	.	CASSQGQSYGYTF	TGCGCCAGCAGCCAGGGACAGAGCTATGGCTACACCTTC
TRBD1	TRBV29-1	13	TRBJ2-5	few	CSAETGGVETQYF	TGCAGCGCCGAGACAGGGGGCGTAGAGACCCAGTACTTC
TRBD1	TRBV27	14	TRBJ1-5	few	CASSLRGLDQPQHF	TGTGCCAGCAGTTTAAGGGGGCTCGATCAGCCCCAGCATTTT
TRBD2	TRBV27	15	TRBJ2-3	many	CASSLRTRMADTQYF	TGTGCCAGCAGTCTGCGGACTAGGATGGCAGATACGCAGTATTTT
TRBD2	TRBV29-1	15	TRBJ2-3	few	CSVLSLAGGTDTQYF	TGCAGCGTACTATCACTAGCGGGGGGCACAGATACGCAGTATTTT
TRBD2	TRBV5-1	18	TRBJ2-6	few	CASSPNAGLESGANVLTF	TGCGCCAGCAGCCCCAATGCTGGACTAGAATCCGGGGCCAACGTCCTGACTTTC
TRBD1	TRBV6-6	14	TRBJ1-1	.	CASSWDRGVAEAFF	TGTGCCAGCAGCTGGGACAGGGGAGTGGCTGAAGCTTTCTTT
.	TRBV18	13	TRBJ2-4	many	CASSPEVGNIQYF	TGTGCCAGCTCACCAGAAGTCGGAAACATTCAGTACTTC
TRBD1	TRBV6-1	15	TRBJ1-2	few	CASRSPGTGKDGYTF	TGTGCCAGCAGATCCCCCGGGACAGGGAAAGATGGCTACACCTTC
.	TRBV10-1	15	TRBJ2-7	.	CASSARDSGKHEQYF	TGCGCCAGCAGTGCTCGGGACTCCGGGAAACACGAGCAGTACTTC
.	TRBV30	12	TRBJ2-3	.	CAWSVQGDTQYF	TGTGCCTGGAGTGTACAGGGAGATACGCAGTATTTT
.	TRBV7-9	14	TRBJ2-7	.	CASSFTPTSYEQYF	TGTGCCAGCAGCTTCACACCAACCTCCTACGAGCAGTACTTC
TRBD2	TRBV7-8	16	TRBJ2-2	.	CASRRLARTYTGELFF	TGTGCCAGCAGGAGACTAGCGCGGACTTACACCGGGGAGCTGTTTTTT
.	TRBV10-3	15	TRBJ2-5	.	CAISAQQGGQETQYF	TGTGCCATCAGTGCCCAACAGGGAGGGCAAGAGACCCAGTACTTC
TRBD1	TRBV7-8	13	TRBJ1-6	few	CASSLQGDSPLHF	TGTGCCAGCAGCTTACAGGGGGATTCACCCCTCCACTTT
TRBD2	TRBV27	17	TRBJ2-3	few	CASSGLAGPRGTDTQYF	TGTGCCAGCAGCGGACTAGCGGGCCCTAGGGGCACAGATACGCAGTATTTT
TRBD1	TRBV25-1	15	TRBJ1-1	few	CASRGSTGVNTEAFF	TGTGCCAGCAGGGGGTCGACAGGGGTGAACACTGAAGCTTTCTTT
TRBD1	TRBV5-6	12	TRBJ1-1	.	CASSPDRGRAFF	TGTGCCAGCAGCCCGGACAGGGGGCGTGCTTTCTTT
.	TRBV2	14	TRBJ1-5	few	CASSKGEPQQPQHF	TGTGCCAGCAGCAAAGGGGAGCCCCAACAGCCCCAGCATTTT